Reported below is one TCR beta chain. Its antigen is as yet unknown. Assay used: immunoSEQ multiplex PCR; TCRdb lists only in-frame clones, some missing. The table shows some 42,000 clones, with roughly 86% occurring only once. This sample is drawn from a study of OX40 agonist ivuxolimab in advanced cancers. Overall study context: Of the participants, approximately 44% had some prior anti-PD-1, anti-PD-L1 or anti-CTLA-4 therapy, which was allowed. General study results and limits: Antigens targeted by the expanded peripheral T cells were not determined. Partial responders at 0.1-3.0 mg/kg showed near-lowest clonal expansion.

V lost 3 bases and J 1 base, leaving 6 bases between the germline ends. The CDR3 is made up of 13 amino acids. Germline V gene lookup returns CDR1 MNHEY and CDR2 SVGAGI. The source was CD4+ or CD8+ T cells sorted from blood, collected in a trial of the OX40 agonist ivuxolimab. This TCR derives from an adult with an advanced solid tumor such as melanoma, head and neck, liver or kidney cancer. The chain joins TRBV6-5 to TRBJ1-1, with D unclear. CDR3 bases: TGTGCCAGCAGTTATGTTTCGAACACTGAAGCTTTCTTT. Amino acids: CASSYVSNTEAFF.